Shown below are 8 T cell receptor beta chains from a single sample sequenced in a study of T cells after yellow fever vaccination. TCRdb called the 5' RACE reads again in MiXCR, with one record for every CDR3 protein. The sample yields a few hundred thousand distinct CDR3 sequences, approximately 16% seen once. The starting material was PBMCs, obtained 5 to 6 days after the first yellow fever vaccination. The receptors derive from a man aged 18 to 30 who received the YFV17D yellow fever vaccine.

Only a few counts were recorded for this clonotype. The chain has TRBV18 and TRBJ2-1; 12 bases line up with TRBD1. The V gene end was trimmed by 5 bases and the J gene end by 3 bases; junction bases not matched to a gene: 2. Germline values: CDR1 KGHSH, CDR2 LQKENI. The CDR3 extends over 15 amino acids. CDR3: CASSGTGGDYNEQFF. The CDR3 DNA sequence: TGTGCCAGCTCAGGGACAGGGGGCGACTACAATGAGCAGTTCTTC.

This clonotype has a handful of counts. This rearrangement joins TRBV4-3 to TRBJ2-3; unclear D gene. The V gene lost 1 base and the J gene lost 2 bases, with 16 bases spanning the gap. Germline V gene sequence: CDR1 LGHNA, CDR2 YSLEER. CDR3 size: 17 residues. The CDR3 loop is CASSQGFRRTFTDTQYF. The CDR3, as DNA: TGCGCCAGCAGCCAAGGTTTCCGGCGAACTTTCACAGATACGCAGTATTTT.

This clonotype was recorded a few times. The chain links TRBV5-5 to TRBJ2-1; TRBD1 or TRBD2 may be the D gene (5 bases each). This CDR3 is built from 15 residues. Germline V CDR1 and CDR2: SGHKS, YYEKEE (reference sequence). V dropped 1 base and J dropped 6 bases, with 14 bases sitting between them. CDR3 sequence: CASSLMSGLANEQFF. CDR3 nucleotide sequence: TGTGCCAGCAGCTTGATGTCAGGGCTAGCCAATGAGCAGTTCTTC.

There are a few counts of this clonotype. This chain links TRBV3-1 with TRBJ2-7, with D possibly being TRBD2 (5 bases). The CDR3 is 16 amino acids. Trimming took off 4 bases at V and 2 bases at J, with 18 bases between the two ends. Germline V gene lookup returns CDR1 LGHDT and CDR2 YNNKEL (reference sequence). The CDR3 bases are TGTGCCAGCAGCCCCACTTTGAGTCTAGCAGCCTACGAGCAGTACTTC. Protein product: CASSPTLSLAAYEQYF.

This clonotype came up a few times. This chain joins TRBV7-9 and TRBJ2-2; D unresolved. V was pared by 4 bases and J by 5 bases, with 8 bases between. In germline, CDR1 is SEHNR, CDR2 FQNEAQ (reference sequence). CDR3 length: 13 amino acids. The CDR3 loop is CASSSQRTGELFF. CDR3 nucleotides: TGTGCCAGCAGCTCACAGAGAACCGGGGAGCTGTTTTTT.

This sequence joins TRBV5-1 and TRBJ2-1; 7 bases map to TRBD1. J was trimmed by 10 bases and V by 5 bases; bases with no gene match: 9. From germline, CDR1 is SGHRS and CDR2 YFSETQ. This CDR3 comprises 13 residues. CDR3 bases: TGCGCCAGCAGGAAAGACAGGGTTATGGAGCAGTTCTTC. Its protein product is CASRKDRVMEQFF.

The chain uses TRBV30 and TRBJ2-2; tentative D call: TRBD1 (6 bases). Per the germline V gene, CDR1 is GTSNPN and CDR2 is SVGIG (reference sequence). The CDR3 totals 15 residues. V lost 5 bases and J lost 6, with 19 bases in between. The CDR3 bases are TGTGCCTGGGCACAGACAGGTTTGTTGGCCGGGGAGCTGTTTTTT. It is translated as CAWAQTGLLAGELFF.

The chain combines TRBV25-1 with TRBJ1-1; no definite D call. Germline V gene lookup returns CDR1 MGHDK and CDR2 SYGVNS. Trimming removed 1 base at V and 2 bases at J, with 17 bases between. This CDR3 region has 17 residues. In DNA, the CDR3 is TGTGCCAGCAGTGAATTAGCCGGCCTAGCGGAAAACACTGAAGCTTTCTTT. It encodes CASSELAGLAENTEAFF.